This entry lists 14 T cell receptor beta chains sequenced from one sample in a study of shared clonotypes between healthy human individuals. Data came from immunoSEQ multiplex PCR; TCRdb stores just in-frame clones and leaves some out. The table has 2,500,000 or so clones, just under 95% seen once; the top ten hold 0.3% to 0.45%. Input material: naive CD4+ T cells from PBMCs. Specified subset: CD45RA+ positively selected. Every receptor here comes from a man aged 18 to 35 in good health. Some clones in this sample may be carry-over from other donors' samples.

The CDR3 DNA follows: TGTGCCAGCACCCCGTTGGATTCCAGGCGCTACGAGCAGTACTTC. Residues: CASTPLDSRRYEQYF. This chain joins TRBV6-6 and TRBJ2-7; D not certain. The CDR3 loop spans 15 amino acids. Germline CDR1 reads MNHNY; CDR2 reads SVGAGI (reference sequence). Trimming stripped 7 bases from V and 3 bases from J, with 19 bases between.

The genes are TRBV28 and TRBJ1-2; maybe TRBD1 (6 bases). CDR3 length: 16 amino acids. Deletions cut 3 bases from V and 0 bases from J, with 14 bases between. Germline values: CDR1 MDHEN, CDR2 SYDVKM. CDR3 protein: CASSFPPGGSNYGYTF. CDR3 sequence (DNA): TGTGCCAGCAGTTTTCCCCCCGGGGGCTCTAACTATGGCTACACCTTC.

The sample holds a few counts of this clone. This rearrangement joins TRBV4-1 to TRBJ2-3; 10 bases are a match to TRBD1. The germline gives CDR1 MGHRA, CDR2 YSYEKL. V dropped 4 bases and J dropped 4; count of bases not matched to a gene: 5. CDR3 length equals 15 residues. The CDR3 nucleotides are TGCGCCAGCAGCCCCCGGGACAGGGGCGCAGATACGCAGTATTTT. The encoded protein is CASSPRDRGADTQYF.

This clone has a single count. The chain joins TRBV28 to TRBJ2-7; D is possibly TRBD1 (6 bases). The germline CDR1 and CDR2 sequences are MDHEN and SYDVKM. The CDR3 extends over 12 amino acids. With 6 bases removed from V and 6 bases from J, the gap between germline ends came to 12 bases. The CDR3 DNA sequence: TGTGCCAGCAGGACAGGTTACGTCGAGCAGTACTTC. Encoded protein: CASRTGYVEQYF. Variable domain in full (rest from reference TRBV28 and TRBJ2-7): DVKVTQSSRYLVKRTGEKVFLECVQDMDHENMFWYRQDPGLGLRLIYFSYDVKMKEKGDIPEGYSVSREKKERFSLILESASTNQTSMYLCASRTGYVEQYFGPGTRLTVT.

This sequence joins TRBV23-1 and TRBJ1-5, with TRBD1 matching 7 bases. TRBV23-1 counts as an open reading frame of uncertain function. Germline trimming cut 0 bases from V and 4 bases from J; bases unmatched to any gene: 6. This CDR3 is 16 amino acids long. The CDR3 DNA is TGCGCCAGCAGTCAATCCGAGCAGGGGGATAATCAGCCCCAGCATTTT. This encodes CASSQSEQGDNQPQHF.

The rearrangement links TRBV7-9 to TRBJ1-1; D might be TRBD1 (5 bases). Germline assignment: CDR1 SEHNR and CDR2 FQNEAQ (reference sequence). With 5 bases removed from V and 1 base from J, the gap between germline ends came to 14 bases. The CDR3 sequence is 15 residues long. CDR3 loop: CASSPTPGPNTEAFF. The DNA of the CDR3 is TGTGCCAGCAGCCCTACCCCAGGGCCGAACACTGAAGCTTTCTTT.

The chain employs TRBV5-8 and TRBJ2-3; 9 bases are shared with TRBD1. J lost 2 bases, V lost 4 bases, and 5 bases had no gene match. This CDR3 contains 15 residues. Germline V lookup: CDR1 SGHTS, CDR2 YDEGEE. CDR3 in amino acids: CASSVGQGVTDTQYF. The CDR3 DNA sequence: TGTGCCAGCAGCGTGGGACAGGGCGTCACAGATACGCAGTATTTT. The full variable domain, with the rest looked up from reference TRBV5-8 and TRBJ2-3, is EAGVTQSPTHLIKTRGQQATLRCSPISGHTSVYWYQQALGLGLQFLLWYDEGEERNRGNFPPRFSGRQFPNYSSELNVNALELEDSALYLCASSVGQGVTDTQYFGPGTRLTVL.

J is TRBJ1-1 and V is TRBV7-2; TRBD1 might be the D (5 bases). Germline CDR1 SGHTA, CDR2 FQGNSA. The CDR3 runs 14 residues. Deletions cut 5 bases from V and 8 bases from J, with 18 bases between. The CDR3 reads CASSLGGRSREAFF. For the CDR3, the DNA is TGTGCCAGCAGCCTTGGGGGACGGTCACGGGAAGCTTTCTTT.

The genes are TRBV5-1 and TRBJ2-7; the D gene is possibly TRBD1 (5 bases). The CDR3 has 15 amino acids. With 4 bases removed from V and 3 bases from J, the gap between germline ends came to 17 bases. CDR1 SGHRS and CDR2 YFSETQ come from the germline V gene. CDR3 sequence reads: CASSAPQGSRYEQYF. The CDR3 DNA follows: TGCGCCAGCAGCGCCCCCCAGGGCTCCCGCTACGAGCAGTACTTC.

This clone was seen only once. The gene calls are TRBV7-3 and TRBJ2-1; D possibly corresponds to TRBD1 (7 bases). V lost 5 bases and J 10 bases, leaving 15 bases between the germline ends. The length of the CDR3 is 13 residues. Germline lookup yields CDR1 SGHTA and CDR2 FQGTGA. CDR3 DNA sequence: TGTGCCAGCAGCCCCCAGGGGGGAGGCGAGCAGTTCTTC. It encodes CASSPQGGGEQFF.

The chain combines TRBV28 with TRBJ2-7, with D unresolved. Germline V gene sequence: CDR1 MDHEN, CDR2 SYDVKM. Trimming stripped 10 bases from V and 1 base from J, with 8 bases between. The CDR3 spans 11 residues. The CDR3 region is CATGSSYEQYF. DNA of the CDR3: TGTGCCACCGGGTCGTCCTACGAGCAGTACTTC.

This chain links TRBV11-2 with TRBJ2-7, with 7 bases identical to TRBD2. CDR1 SGHAT and CDR2 FQNNGV come from the germline V gene. This CDR3 comprises 16 residues. V shed 5 bases and J 2 bases; nucleotides not matched to a gene: 12. CDR3 sequence (DNA): TGTGCCAGCAGCGTTGGGGGAAGCGGGACCACCTACGAGCAGTACTTC. It translates to CASSVGGSGTTYEQYF.

The rearrangement links TRBV10-3 to TRBJ1-2, with D possibly TRBD1 on 6 matching bases. The CDR3 loop spans 16 amino acids. Germline V lookup: CDR1 ENHRY, CDR2 SYGVKD. V lost 0 bases and J 1 base, leaving 12 bases between the germline ends. The DNA for the CDR3 is TGTGCCATCAGTGAGTCGACAGGAATACTTAACTATGGCTACACCTTC. Translating it yields CAISESTGILNYGYTF.

This clone was recorded only once. The chain employs TRBV7-8 and TRBJ2-5; 9 bases are a match to TRBD1. J was trimmed by 4 bases and V by 2 bases; bases with no gene match: 5. Germline V lookup: CDR1 SGHVS, CDR2 FQNEAQ. CDR3 length: 15 residues. The CDR3 sequence: CASSLLGQGIETQYF. The CDR3 DNA reads TGTGCCAGCAGCTTATTAGGACAGGGGATAGAGACCCAGTACTTC.